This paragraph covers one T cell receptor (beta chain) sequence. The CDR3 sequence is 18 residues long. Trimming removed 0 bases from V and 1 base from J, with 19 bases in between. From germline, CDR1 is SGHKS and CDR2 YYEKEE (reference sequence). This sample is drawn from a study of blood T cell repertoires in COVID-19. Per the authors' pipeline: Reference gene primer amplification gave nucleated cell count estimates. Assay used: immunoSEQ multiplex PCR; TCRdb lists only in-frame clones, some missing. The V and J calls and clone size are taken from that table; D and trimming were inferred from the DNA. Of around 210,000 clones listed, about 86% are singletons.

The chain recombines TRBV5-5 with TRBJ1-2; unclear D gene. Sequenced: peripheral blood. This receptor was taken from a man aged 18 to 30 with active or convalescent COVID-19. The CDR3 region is CASSLGRPETGINYGYTF. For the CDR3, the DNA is TGTGCCAGCAGCTTGGGGAGACCAGAGACCGGAATTAACTATGGCTACACCTTC.